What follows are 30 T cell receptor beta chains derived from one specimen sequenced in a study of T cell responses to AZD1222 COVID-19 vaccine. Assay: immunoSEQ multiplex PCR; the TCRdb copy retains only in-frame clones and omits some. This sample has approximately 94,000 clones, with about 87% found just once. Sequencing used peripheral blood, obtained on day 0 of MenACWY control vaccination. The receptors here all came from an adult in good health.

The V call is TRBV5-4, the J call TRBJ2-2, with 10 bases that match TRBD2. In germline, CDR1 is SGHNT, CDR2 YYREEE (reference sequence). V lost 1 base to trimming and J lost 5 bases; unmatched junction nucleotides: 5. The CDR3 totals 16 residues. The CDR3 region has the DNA TGTGCCAGCAGCTTGCCTCCTAGCGGGAGAACCGGGGAGCTGTTTTTT. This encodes CASSLPPSGRTGELFF.

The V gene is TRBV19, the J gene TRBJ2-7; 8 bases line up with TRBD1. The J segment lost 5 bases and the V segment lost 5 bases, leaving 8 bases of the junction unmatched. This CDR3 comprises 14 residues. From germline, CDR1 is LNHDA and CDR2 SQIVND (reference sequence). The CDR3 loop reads CASSSRTGFDEQYF. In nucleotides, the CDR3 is TGTGCCAGTAGTTCTAGGACAGGGTTCGACGAGCAGTACTTC.

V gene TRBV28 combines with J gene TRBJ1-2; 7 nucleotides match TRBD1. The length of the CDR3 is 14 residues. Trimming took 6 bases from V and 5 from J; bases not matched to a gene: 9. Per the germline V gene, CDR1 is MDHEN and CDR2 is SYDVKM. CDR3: CASRTGTVGYGYTF. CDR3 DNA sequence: TGTGCCAGCAGGACCGGGACAGTGGGATATGGCTACACCTTC.

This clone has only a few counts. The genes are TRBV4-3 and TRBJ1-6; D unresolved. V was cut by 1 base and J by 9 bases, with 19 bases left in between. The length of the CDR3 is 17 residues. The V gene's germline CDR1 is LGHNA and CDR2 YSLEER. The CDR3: CASSQASGPQIGSPLHF. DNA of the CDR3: TGCGCCAGCAGCCAAGCCTCGGGCCCACAGATAGGTTCACCCCTCCACTTT.

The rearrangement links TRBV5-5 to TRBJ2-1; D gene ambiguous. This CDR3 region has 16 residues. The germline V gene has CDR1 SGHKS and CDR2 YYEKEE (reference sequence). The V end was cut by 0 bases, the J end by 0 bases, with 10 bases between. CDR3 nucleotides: TGTGCCAGCAGCTTGGTCAGGCAGAGCTCCTACAATGAGCAGTTCTTC. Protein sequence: CASSLVRQSSYNEQFF.

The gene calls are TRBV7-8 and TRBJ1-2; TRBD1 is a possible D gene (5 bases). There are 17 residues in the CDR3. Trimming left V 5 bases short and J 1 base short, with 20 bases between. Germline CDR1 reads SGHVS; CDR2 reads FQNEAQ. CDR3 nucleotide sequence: TGTGCCAGCAGCATACGGACATCCGAAGCCCTTAACTATGGCTACACCTTC. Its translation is CASSIRTSEALNYGYTF.

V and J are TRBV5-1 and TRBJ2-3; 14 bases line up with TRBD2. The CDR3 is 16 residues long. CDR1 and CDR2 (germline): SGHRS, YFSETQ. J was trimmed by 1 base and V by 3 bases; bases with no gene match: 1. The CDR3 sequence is CASSSGLAGGTDTQYF. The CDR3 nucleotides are TGCGCCAGCAGCTCGGGACTAGCGGGGGGCACAGATACGCAGTATTTT.

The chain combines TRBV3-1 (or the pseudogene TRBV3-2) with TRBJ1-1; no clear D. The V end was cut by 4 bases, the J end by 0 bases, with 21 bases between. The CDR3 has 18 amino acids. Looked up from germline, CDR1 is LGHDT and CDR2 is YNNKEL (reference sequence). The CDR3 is CASSPPTGGSYMNTEAFF. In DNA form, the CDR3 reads TGTGCCAGCAGCCCCCCAACCGGCGGATCCTACATGAACACTGAAGCTTTCTTT.

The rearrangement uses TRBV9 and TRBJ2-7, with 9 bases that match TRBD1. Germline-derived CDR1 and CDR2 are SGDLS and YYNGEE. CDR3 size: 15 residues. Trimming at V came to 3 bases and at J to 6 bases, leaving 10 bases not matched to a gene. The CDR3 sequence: CASSANAQGASEQYF. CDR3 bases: TGTGCCAGCAGCGCAAATGCACAGGGGGCGTCCGAGCAGTACTTC. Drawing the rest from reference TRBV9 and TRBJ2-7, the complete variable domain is DSGVTQTPKHLITATGQRVTLRCSPRSGDLSVYWYQQSLDQGLQFLIQYYNGEERAKGNILERFSAQQFPDLHSELNLSSLELGDSALYFCASSANAQGASEQYFGPGTRLTVT.

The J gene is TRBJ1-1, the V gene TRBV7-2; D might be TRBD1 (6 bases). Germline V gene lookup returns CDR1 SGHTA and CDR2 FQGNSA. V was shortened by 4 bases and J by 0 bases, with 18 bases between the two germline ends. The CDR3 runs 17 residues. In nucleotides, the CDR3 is TGTGCCAGCAGCTCAAATCAGGGGCCAACCATGAACACTGAAGCTTTCTTT. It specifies CASSSNQGPTMNTEAFF.

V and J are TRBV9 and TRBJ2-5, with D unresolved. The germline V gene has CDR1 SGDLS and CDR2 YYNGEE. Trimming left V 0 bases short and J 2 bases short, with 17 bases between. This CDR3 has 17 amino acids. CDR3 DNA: TGTGCCAGCAGCGTAGGGGCTACGATGACCTTTCAAGAGACCCAGTACTTC. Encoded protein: CASSVGATMTFQETQYF.

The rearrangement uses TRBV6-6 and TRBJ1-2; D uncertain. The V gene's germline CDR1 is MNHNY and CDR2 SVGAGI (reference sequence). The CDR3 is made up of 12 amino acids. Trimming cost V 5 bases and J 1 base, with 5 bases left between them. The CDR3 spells CASSDRNYGYTF. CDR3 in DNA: TGTGCCAGCAGTGACCGTAACTATGGCTACACCTTC.

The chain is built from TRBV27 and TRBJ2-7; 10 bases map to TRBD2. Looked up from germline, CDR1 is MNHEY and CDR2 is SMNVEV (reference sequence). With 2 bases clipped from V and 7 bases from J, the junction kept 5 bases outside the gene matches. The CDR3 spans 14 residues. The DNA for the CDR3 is TGTGCCAGCAGTTTACTAGCGGGAGTTGGTGAGCAGTACTTC. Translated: CASSLLAGVGEQYF.

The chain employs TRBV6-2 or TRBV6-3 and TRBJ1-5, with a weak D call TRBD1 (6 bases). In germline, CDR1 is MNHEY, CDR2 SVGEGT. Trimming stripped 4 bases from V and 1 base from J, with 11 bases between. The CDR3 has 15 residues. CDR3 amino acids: CASSSGGGSNQPQHF. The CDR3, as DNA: TGTGCCAGCAGTTCCGGAGGGGGGAGCAATCAGCCCCAGCATTTT.

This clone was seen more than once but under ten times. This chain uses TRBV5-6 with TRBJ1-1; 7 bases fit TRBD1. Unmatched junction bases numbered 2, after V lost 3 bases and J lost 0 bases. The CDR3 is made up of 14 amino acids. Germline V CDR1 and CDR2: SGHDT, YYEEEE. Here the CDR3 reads CASSYGTVNTEAFF. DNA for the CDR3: TGTGCCAGCAGCTACGGGACAGTGAACACTGAAGCTTTCTTT.

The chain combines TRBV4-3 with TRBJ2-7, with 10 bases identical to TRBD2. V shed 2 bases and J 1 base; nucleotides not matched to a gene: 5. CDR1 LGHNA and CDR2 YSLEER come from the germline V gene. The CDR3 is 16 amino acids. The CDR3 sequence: CASSQQVAGGSYEQYF. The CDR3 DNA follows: TGCGCCAGCAGCCAACAGGTAGCGGGAGGATCCTACGAGCAGTACTTC.

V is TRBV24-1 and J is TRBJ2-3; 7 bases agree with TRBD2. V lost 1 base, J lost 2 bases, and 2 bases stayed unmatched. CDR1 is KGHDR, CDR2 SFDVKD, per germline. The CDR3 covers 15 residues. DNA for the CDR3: TGTGCCACCAGTGATTTTACTAGCGACACAGATACGCAGTATTTT. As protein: CATSDFTSDTDTQYF.

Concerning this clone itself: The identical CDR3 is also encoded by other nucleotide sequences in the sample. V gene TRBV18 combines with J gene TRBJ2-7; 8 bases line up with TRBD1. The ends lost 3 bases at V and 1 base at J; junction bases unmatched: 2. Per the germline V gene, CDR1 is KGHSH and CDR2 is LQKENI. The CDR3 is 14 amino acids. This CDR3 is CASSPGTGSYEQYF. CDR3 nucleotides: TGTGCCAGCTCACCCGGGACAGGTTCCTACGAGCAGTACTTC.

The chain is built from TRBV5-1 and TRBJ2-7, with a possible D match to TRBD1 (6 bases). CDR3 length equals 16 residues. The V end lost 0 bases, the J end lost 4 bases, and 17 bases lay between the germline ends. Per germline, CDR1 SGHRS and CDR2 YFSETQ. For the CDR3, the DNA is TGCGCCAGCAGCTTGGCCCTGACAGGCCGTCGGTACGAGCAGTACTTC. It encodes CASSLALTGRRYEQYF.

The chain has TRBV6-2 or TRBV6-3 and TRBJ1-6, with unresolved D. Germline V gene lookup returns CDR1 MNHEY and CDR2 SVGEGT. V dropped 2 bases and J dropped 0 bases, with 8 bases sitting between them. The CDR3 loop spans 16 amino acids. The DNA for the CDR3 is TGTGCCAGCAGTTACAACCGGGTCTCCTATAATTCACCCCTCCACTTT. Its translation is CASSYNRVSYNSPLHF.

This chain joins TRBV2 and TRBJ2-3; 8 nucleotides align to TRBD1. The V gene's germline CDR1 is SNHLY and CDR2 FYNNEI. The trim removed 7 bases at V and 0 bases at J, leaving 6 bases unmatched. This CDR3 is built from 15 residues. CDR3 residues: CASTPGQESTDTQYF. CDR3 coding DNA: TGTGCCAGCACTCCGGGACAGGAGAGCACAGATACGCAGTATTTT.

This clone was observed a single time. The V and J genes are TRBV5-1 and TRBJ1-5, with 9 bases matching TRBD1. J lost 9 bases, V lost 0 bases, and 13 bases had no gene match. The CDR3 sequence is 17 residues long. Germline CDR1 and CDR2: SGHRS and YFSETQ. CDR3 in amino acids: CASSLGIPGQGGGPQHF. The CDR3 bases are TGCGCCAGCAGCTTGGGGATCCCGGGACAGGGAGGGGGGCCCCAGCATTTT.

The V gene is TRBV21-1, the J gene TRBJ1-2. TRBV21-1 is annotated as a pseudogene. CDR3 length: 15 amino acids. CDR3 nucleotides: TGTGCCAGCAGCAAAGTTCCCCGCTCCGCTTATGGCTACACCTTC. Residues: CASSKVPRSAYGYTF.

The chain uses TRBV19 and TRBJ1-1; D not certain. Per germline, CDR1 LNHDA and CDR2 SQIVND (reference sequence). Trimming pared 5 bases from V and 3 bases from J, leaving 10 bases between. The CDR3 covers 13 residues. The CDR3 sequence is CASSLSLDTEAFF. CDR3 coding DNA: TGTGCCAGTAGTCTAAGTCTAGACACTGAAGCTTTCTTT. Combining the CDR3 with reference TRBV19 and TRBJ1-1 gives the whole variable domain DGGITQSPKYLFRKEGQNVTLSCEQNLNHDAMYWYRQDPGQGLRLIYYSQIVNDFQKGDIAEGYSVSREKKESFPLTVTSAQKNPTAFYLCASSLSLDTEAFFGQGTRLTVV.

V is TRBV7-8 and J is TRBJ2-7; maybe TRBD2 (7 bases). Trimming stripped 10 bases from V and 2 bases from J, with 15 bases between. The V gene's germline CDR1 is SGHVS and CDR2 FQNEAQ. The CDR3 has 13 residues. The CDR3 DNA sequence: TGTGCCACCGGGGGGCCGATCGCCTACGAGCAGTACTTC. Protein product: CATGGPIAYEQYF.

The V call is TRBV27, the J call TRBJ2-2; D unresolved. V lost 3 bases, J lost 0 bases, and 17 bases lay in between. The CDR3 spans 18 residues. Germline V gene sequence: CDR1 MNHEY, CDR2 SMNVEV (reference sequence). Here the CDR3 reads CASSFPFATYANTGELFF. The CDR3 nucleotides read TGTGCCAGCAGTTTTCCCTTTGCCACCTACGCGAACACCGGGGAGCTGTTTTTT.

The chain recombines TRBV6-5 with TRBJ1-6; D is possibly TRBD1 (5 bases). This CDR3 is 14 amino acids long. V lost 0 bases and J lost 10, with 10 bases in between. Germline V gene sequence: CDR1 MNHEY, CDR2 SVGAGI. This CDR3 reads CASSYSGGVSPLHF. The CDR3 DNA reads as TGTGCCAGCAGTTACTCTGGGGGTGTATCACCCCTCCACTTT.

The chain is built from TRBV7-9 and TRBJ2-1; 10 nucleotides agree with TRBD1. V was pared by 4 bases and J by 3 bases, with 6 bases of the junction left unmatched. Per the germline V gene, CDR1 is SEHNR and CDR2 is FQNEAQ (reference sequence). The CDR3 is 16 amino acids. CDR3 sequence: CASSSWTGGSYNEQFF. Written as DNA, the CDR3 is TGTGCCAGCAGCTCCTGGACAGGGGGAAGCTACAATGAGCAGTTCTTC.

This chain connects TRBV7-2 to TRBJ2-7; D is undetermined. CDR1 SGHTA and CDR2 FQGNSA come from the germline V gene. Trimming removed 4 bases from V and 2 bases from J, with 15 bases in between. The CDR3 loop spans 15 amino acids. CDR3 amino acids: CASSSSATRTYEQYF. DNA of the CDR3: TGTGCCAGCAGCTCCTCCGCGACACGAACCTACGAGCAGTACTTC.

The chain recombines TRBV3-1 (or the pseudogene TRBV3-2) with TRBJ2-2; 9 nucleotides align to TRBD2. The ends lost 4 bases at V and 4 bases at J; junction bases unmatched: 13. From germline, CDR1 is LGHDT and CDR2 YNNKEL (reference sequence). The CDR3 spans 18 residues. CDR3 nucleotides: TGTGCCAGCAGCCGCCTCAAGGGGGCTAGCGGGATCACCGGGGAGCTGTTTTTT. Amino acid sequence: CASSRLKGASGITGELFF.